Listed here is a single TCR beta chain. Antigen: not known. Data came from immunoSEQ multiplex PCR; TCRdb stores just in-frame clones and leaves some out. This table holds more than 300,000 clones, around 86% found once. The sample comes from a study of cytomegalovirus exposure and HLA in healthy donors. General observations from the study: Altogether, 164 TCR beta chains were recorded as cytomegalovirus-associated.

Germline V lookup: CDR1 SNHLY, CDR2 FYNNEI. The trim removed 4 bases at V and 12 bases at J, leaving 16 bases unmatched. The CDR3 extends over 15 amino acids. This rearrangement joins TRBV2 to TRBJ2-7, with 9 bases identical to TRBD1. This receptor was obtained from a woman aged 18 to 35 in good health and CMV-seronegative. Source material: PBMCs. CDR3 DNA sequence: TGTGCCAGCAGTGTTCGGGACAGGGACCAGGCCGCGGGGTACTTC. Translating it yields CASSVRDRDQAAGYF.